This TCR beta chain was identified in a study of T-cell reconstitution after alpha-beta-depleted transplantation in children. Construction of the TCRbeta library involved unique molecular identifiers. One entry per CDR3 protein, called by TCRdb with MiXCR from the PCR reads. This repertoire shows fewer than 500,000 distinct CDR3 sequences, 43% found once; its top ten account for around a quarter. Broader study findings: Approximately two months post-transplant, alpha-beta T cells reportedly originated from several hundred expanded graft clones. T-cell counts and diversity at one year post-transplant came mainly from newly produced T cells. Surviving recipient cells, namely T cells and thymic progenitors, were the source of high day-60 TCRbeta diversity in some patients.

Germline CDR1 and CDR2: DFQATT and SNEGSKA (reference sequence). The CDR3 length is 15 residues. Trimming took 0 bases from V and 2 from J, leaving 12 bases between them. This clonotype was seen a handful of times. Its cognate antigen is unknown. The receptor's source is a girl aged 2-10 years with aplastic anemia, due to receive a stem cell transplant. V and J are TRBV20-1 and TRBJ2-3; D possibly corresponds to TRBD2 (7 bases). Sequences were derived from PBMCs, sampled before TCRalphabeta/CD19-depleted stem cell transplant. The CDR3 here is CSARDSGGVTDTQYF. In DNA, the CDR3 is TGCAGTGCTAGAGATTCGGGGGGCGTCACAGATACGCAGTATTTT.